Below, one TCR beta chain is given with its context. The authors' processing: It was from reference gene primer amplification that nucleated cell counts were estimated. Profiled with immunoSEQ multiplex PCR; TCRdb holds only in-frame clones, not every one. V and J calls and clone size are those listed in that table; D and trimming were worked out from the DNA. Of tens of thousands of clones listed, 75% to 95% are singletons. This entry belongs to a study of blood T cell repertoires in COVID-19. This CDR3 comprises 16 residues. V was clipped by 0 bases and J by 7 bases; unmatched bases: 8. CDR1 SGHKS and CDR2 YYEKEE come from the germline V gene (reference sequence).

This TCR was recovered from a man aged 35 to 55 with COVID-19, enrolled during active disease. The sample was peripheral blood. This rearrangement joins TRBV5-5 to TRBJ1-5; 9 bases line up with TRBD1. The CDR3 DNA reads as TGTGCCAGCAGCTTGGCCTCCGGGACAGGGAGCCAGCCCCAGCATTTT. Encoded protein: CASSLASGTGSQPQHF.